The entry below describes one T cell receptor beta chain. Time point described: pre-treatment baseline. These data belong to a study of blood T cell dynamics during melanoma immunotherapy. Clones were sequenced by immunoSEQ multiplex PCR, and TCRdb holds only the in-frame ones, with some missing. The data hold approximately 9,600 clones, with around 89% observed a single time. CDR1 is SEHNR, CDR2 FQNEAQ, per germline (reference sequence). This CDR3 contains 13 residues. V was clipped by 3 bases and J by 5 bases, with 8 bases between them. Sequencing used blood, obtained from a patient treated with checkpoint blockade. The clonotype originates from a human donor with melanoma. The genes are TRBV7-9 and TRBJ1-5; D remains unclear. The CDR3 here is CASSLERDQPQHF. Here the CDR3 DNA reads TGTGCCAGCAGCTTGGAAAGGGATCAGCCCCAGCATTTT.